A selection of T cell receptor beta chains follows, all from one sample in a study of post-analysis software for immune sequencing data. TCRdb recomputed calls from the PCR reads with MiXCR, one row per CDR3 protein. The repertoire holds about 770,000 distinct CDR3 sequences, 35% to 55% seen once, with just under 5% in the top ten. Input material: blood. The receptor source for this set is a girl between 10 and 17 years old with multiple sclerosis. Each CDR3 is given with its conserved first and last residue. A D gene is named only where the DNA matches it firmly. Not all rows give a size; the values are once, few, many and, for expanded clones, a class.

j_call clone_size v_call d_call cdr3_aa cdr3_nt
TRBJ2-7 few TRBV6-9 . CASSPNRRGRLYYEQYF TGTGCCAGCAGTCCCAATCGTCGGGGGCGCCTATATTACGAGCAGTACTTC
TRBJ2-5 few TRBV7-2 TRBD1 CASSSITAGTGFLRETQYF TGTGCCAGCAGCTCAATAACAGCCGGGACAGGGTTTCTGCGGGAGACCCAGTACTTC
TRBJ2-7 . TRBV4-1 TRBD1 CASSQLAGTGYYEQYF TGCGCCAGCAGCCAGCTCGCCGGGACAGGGTACTACGAGCAGTACTTC
TRBJ2-1 . TRBV9 TRBD2 CASSPPRGGLEQFF TGTGCCAGCAGCCCACCCCGGGGAGGGCTTGAGCAGTTCTTC
TRBJ2-1 once TRBV2 . CASSEVLQMGLNEQFF TGTGCCAGCAGTGAGGTGCTTCAAATGGGGTTGAATGAGCAGTTCTTC
TRBJ1-2 . TRBV6-2/TRBV6-3 TRBD1 CASSWALQGAYGYTF TGTGCCAGCAGTTGGGCTTTACAGGGGGCCTATGGCTACACCTTC
TRBJ2-7 . TRBV20-1 TRBD2 CSAPGLASYEQYF TGCAGTGCCCCGGGACTAGCGTCCTACGAGCAGTACTTC
TRBJ2-1 . TRBV7-9 TRBD2 CASSLHLTSGNNEQFF TGTGCCAGCAGCTTACATTTGACTAGCGGGAACAATGAGCAGTTCTTC
TRBJ2-3 . TRBV6-1 . CASSEGTATGDTQYF TGTGCCAGCAGTGAAGGCACAGCAACTGGAGATACGCAGTATTTT
TRBJ2-5 . TRBV7-2 . CASSRDVQETQYF TGTGCCAGCTCCCGTGACGTCCAAGAGACCCAGTACTTC
TRBJ2-3 many TRBV7-2 TRBD2 CASSLWRTSGTSTDTQYF TGTGCCAGCAGCTTGTGGAGAACTAGCGGCACCAGCACAGATACGCAGTATTTT
TRBJ2-3 . TRBV11-3 . CASSLRRGAIGTDTQYF TGTGCCAGCAGCTTAAGAAGAGGGGCTATTGGCACAGATACGCAGTATTTT
TRBJ2-4 . TRBV20-1 TRBD1 CSALQGLAKNIQYF TGCAGTGCTCTACAGGGGTTAGCCAAAAACATTCAGTACTTC
TRBJ2-1 . TRBV6-1 . CASYRDWPSYNEQFF TGTGCCAGCTACCGGGACTGGCCCTCCTACAATGAGCAGTTCTTC
TRBJ2-7 few TRBV6-6 TRBD2 CASVLGGPGRGEQYF TGTGCCAGCGTCCTTGGGGGACCAGGGAGGGGCGAGCAGTACTTC
TRBJ1-5 . TRBV9 . CASSAGWGNQPQHF TGTGCCAGCAGCGCCGGTTGGGGGAATCAGCCCCAGCATTTT
TRBJ2-7 . TRBV7-9 . CASSPLGGPEQYF TGTGCCAGCAGCCCCCTGGGCGGACCCGAGCAGTACTTC
TRBJ2-4 . TRBV12-3/TRBV12-4 TRBD1 CASRSSGGTAKNIQYF TGTGCCAGCAGATCTTCAGGGGGCACAGCCAAAAACATTCAGTACTTC
TRBJ2-7 . TRBV6-5 TRBD2 CASSYTYSGTPYKQYF TGTGCCAGCAGTTACACATACAGCGGGACGCCCTACAAGCAGTACTTC
TRBJ1-4 . TRBV29-1 . CSAPGGANEKLFF TGCAGCGCGCCCGGAGGGGCTAATGAAAAACTGTTTTTT
TRBJ2-3 many TRBV4-2 TRBD2 CASSARGAEGTDTQYF TGTGCCAGCAGCGCGCGGGGGGCCGAGGGAACAGATACGCAGTATTTT
TRBJ1-5 . TRBV4-1 . CASSQEGTLRGPQHF TGCGCCAGCAGCCAAGAGGGGACACTCCGTGGGCCCCAGCATTTT
TRBJ2-6 . TRBV24-1 . CATSEARNSEANVRTF TGTGCCACCAGCGAGGCCCGGAACTCTGAGGCCAACGTCCGGACTTTC
TRBJ2-1 . TRBV24-1 . CATRDPGQINEQFF TGTGCCACCAGGGACCCTGGACAAATCAATGAGCAGTTCTTC
TRBJ2-1 . TRBV3-1 . CASSLQPGSDNEQFF TGTGCCAGCAGCCTCCAGCCCGGGAGTGATAATGAGCAGTTCTTC
TRBJ2-3 . TRBV7-2 . CASSVVEGSDMQYF TGTGCCAGCAGCGTCGTGGAGGGCTCGGATATGCAGTATTTT
TRBJ2-1 few TRBV30 TRBD2 CAWSTDRTSQNYNEQFF TGTGCCTGGAGTACCGACAGGACTAGCCAGAACTACAATGAGCAGTTCTTC
TRBJ1-2 few TRBV29-1 TRBD1 CSAEGKGANGYTF TGCAGCGCCGAGGGGAAGGGGGCGAACGGCTACACCTTC
TRBJ2-1 . TRBV25-1 . CASSGRDWSYNEQFF TGTGCCAGCAGTGGCCGGGACTGGTCCTACAATGAGCAGTTCTTC
TRBJ2-7 few TRBV18 . CASSRKEGYEQYF TGTGCCAGCTCACGGAAAGAGGGGTACGAGCAGTACTTC
TRBJ1-2 . TRBV28 . CASSSGEKNYGYTF TGTGCCAGCAGCTCAGGGGAAAAAAACTATGGCTACACCTTC
TRBJ1-5 . TRBV3-1 . CASSQRNQPQHF TGTGCCAGCAGCCAGCGTAATCAGCCCCAGCATTTT
TRBJ1-4 . TRBV7-9 TRBD1 CASSLASRGRGEKLFF TGTGCCAGCAGCTTAGCATCGAGGGGGCGAGGTGAAAAACTGTTTTTT
TRBJ1-4 . TRBV7-2 . CASSLSRFEKLFF TGTGCCAGCAGCTTAAGTCGCTTCGAAAAACTGTTTTTT
TRBJ1-2 few TRBV27 TRBD1 CASPTPGQAYYGYTF TGTGCCAGCCCGACCCCTGGACAGGCCTACTATGGCTACACCTTC
TRBJ1-1 . TRBV5-1 TRBD1 CASRRLGGGGPEAFF TGCGCCAGCAGACGCCTAGGGGGAGGGGGCCCTGAAGCTTTCTTC
TRBJ1-4 . TRBV2 . CASSEHRVPSEKLFF TGTGCCAGCAGTGAACACAGGGTCCCAAGTGAAAAACTGTTTTTT
TRBJ2-1 . TRBV6-6 TRBD1 CASSYFRGQGIEQFF TGTGCCAGCAGTTACTTCAGGGGGCAGGGGATTGAGCAGTTCTTC
TRBJ2-1 few TRBV7-6 . CASSLGQGGNEQFF TGTGCCAGCAGCTTAGGGCAGGGGGGCAATGAGCAGTTCTTC
TRBJ2-7 few TRBV6-1 TRBD2 CASSPPSTSANSYEQYF TGTGCCAGCAGTCCCCCCTCGACTAGCGCCAACTCCTACGAGCAGTACTTC
TRBJ2-3 few TRBV7-2 . CASSLDYFTDTQYF TGTGCCAGCAGCTTAGACTATTTCACAGATACGCAGTATTTT
TRBJ2-7 . TRBV20-1 TRBD1 CSATLDRGQEQYF TGCAGTGCTACCCTGGACAGGGGGCAAGAGCAGTACTTC
TRBJ1-6 . TRBV7-9 TRBD1 CASSPLKTGSNSPLHF TGTGCCAGCAGCCCCCTCAAGACAGGGAGTAATTCACCCCTCCACTTT
TRBJ2-1 . TRBV29-1 TRBD2 CSAALAGVVYNEQFF TGCAGCGCGGCACTAGCGGGAGTCGTGTACAATGAGCAGTTCTTC
TRBJ2-3 . TRBV2 . CASGRLAGGLTDTQYF TGTGCCAGCGGAAGGTTGGCGGGCGGGCTCACAGATACGCAGTATTTT
TRBJ2-7 many TRBV6-6 . CASSSSGSSYEQYF TGTGCCAGCAGTTCGAGCGGTAGCTCCTACGAGCAGTACTTC
TRBJ2-7 few TRBV7-8 . CASSAGIYEQYF TGTGCCAGCAGCGCCGGGATCTACGAGCAGTACTTC
TRBJ2-7 . TRBV4-2 . CASSQLPLADEQYF TGTGCCAGCAGCCAGCTTCCCCTGGCCGACGAGCAGTACTTC
TRBJ2-1 . TRBV6-5 TRBD2 CASSYGREGHNEQFF TGTGCCAGCAGTTACGGCCGGGAGGGCCATAATGAGCAGTTCTTC
TRBJ2-6 few TRBV7-3 TRBD2 CASSPRGLAGGLGVLTF TGTGCCAGCAGCCCGCGGGGACTAGCGGGAGGTCTGGGCGTCCTGACTTTC
TRBJ2-2 . TRBV5-1 . CASSLPGLTGAGELFF TGCGCCAGCAGCTTACCGGGACTCACAGGCGCCGGGGAGCTGTTTTTT